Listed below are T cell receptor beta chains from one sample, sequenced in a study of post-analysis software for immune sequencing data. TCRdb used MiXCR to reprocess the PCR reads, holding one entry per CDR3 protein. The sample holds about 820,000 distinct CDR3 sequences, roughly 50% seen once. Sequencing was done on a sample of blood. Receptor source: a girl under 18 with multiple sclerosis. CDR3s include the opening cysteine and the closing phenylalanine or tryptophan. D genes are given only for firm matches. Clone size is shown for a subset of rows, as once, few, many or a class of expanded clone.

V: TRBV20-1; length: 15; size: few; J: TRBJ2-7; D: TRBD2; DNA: TGCAGTGGGGGACTAGCGGGAGGACTCCGGTACGAGCAGTACTTC; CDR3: CSGGLAGGLRYEQYF
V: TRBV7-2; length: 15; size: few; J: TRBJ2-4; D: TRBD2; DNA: TGTGCCAGCAGCCTACTAGCGGGGGGGCTGGGGGAGCAGTACTTC; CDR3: CASSLLAGGLGEQYF
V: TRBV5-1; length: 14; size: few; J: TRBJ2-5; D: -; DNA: TGCGCCAGCAGCTTGGACAGCTCCGGGGAGACCCAGTACTTC; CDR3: CASSLDSSGETQYF
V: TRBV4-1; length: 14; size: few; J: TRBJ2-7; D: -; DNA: TGCGCCAGCAGCCAAGCCGGGATCCCCTACGAGCAGTACTTC; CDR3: CASSQAGIPYEQYF
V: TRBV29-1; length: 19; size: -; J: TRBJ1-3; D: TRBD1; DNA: TGCAGCGTCGAGGTTGCGGGACAGGGGGCGATCCGCTCTGGAAACACCATATATTTT; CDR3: CSVEVAGQGAIRSGNTIYF
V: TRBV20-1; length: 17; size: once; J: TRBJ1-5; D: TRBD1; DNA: TGCAGTGCTAGAGATCGGGACAGGGGGAATAGCAATCAGCCCCAGCATTTT; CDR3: CSARDRDRGNSNQPQHF
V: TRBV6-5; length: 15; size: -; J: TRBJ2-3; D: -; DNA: TGTGCCAGCAGTTACTCGATAGCCCTCACAGATACGCAGTATTTT; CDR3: CASSYSIALTDTQYF
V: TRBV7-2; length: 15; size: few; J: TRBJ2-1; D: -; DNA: TGTGCCAGCAGCCTACAGGGTTCCATACACAATGAGCAGTTCTTC; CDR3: CASSLQGSIHNEQFF
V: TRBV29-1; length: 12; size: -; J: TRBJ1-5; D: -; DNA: TGCAGCGTATCGGAGGGGGACCAGCCCCAGCATTTT; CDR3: CSVSEGDQPQHF
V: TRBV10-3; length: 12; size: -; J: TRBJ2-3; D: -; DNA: TGTGCCATCAGTGTCCAGGCAGATACGCAGTATTTT; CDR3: CAISVQADTQYF
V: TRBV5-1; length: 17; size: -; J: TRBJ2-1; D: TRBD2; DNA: TGCGCCAGCAGCTTGGTGTGGAGGACTAGCGGGGGATATGAGCAGTTCTTC; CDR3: CASSLVWRTSGGYEQFF
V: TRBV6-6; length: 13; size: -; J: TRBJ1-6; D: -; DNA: TGTGCCAGCAAATGGGAGTATAATTCACCCCTCCACTTT; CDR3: CASKWEYNSPLHF
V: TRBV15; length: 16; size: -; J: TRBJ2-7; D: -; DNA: TGTGCCACCAGCAGAGATCTAGGGCAGACGGCATACGAGCAGTACTTC; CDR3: CATSRDLGQTAYEQYF
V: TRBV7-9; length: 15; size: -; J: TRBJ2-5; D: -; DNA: TGTGCCAGCAGCTTAGGGGGAGCTGGTCAGGAGACCCAGTACTTC; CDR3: CASSLGGAGQETQYF
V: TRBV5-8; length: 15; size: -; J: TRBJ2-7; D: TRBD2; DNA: TGTGCCAGCAGCTTGGAACTAGCGCACTCCTACGAGCAGTACTTC; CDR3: CASSLELAHSYEQYF
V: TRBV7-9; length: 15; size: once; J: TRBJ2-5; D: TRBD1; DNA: TGTGCCAGCAGCCGTCCAGGGACAGACCAAGAGACCCAGTACTTC; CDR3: CASSRPGTDQETQYF
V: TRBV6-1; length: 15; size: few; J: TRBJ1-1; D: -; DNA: TGTGCCAGCAGTACGGGAATGGACAGGAACACTGAAGCTTTCTTT; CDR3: CASSTGMDRNTEAFF
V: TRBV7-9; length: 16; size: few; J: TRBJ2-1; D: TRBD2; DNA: TGTGCCAGCAGCCGGGGGACTAGCGGGGTTTACAATGAGCAGTTCTTC; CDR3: CASSRGTSGVYNEQFF
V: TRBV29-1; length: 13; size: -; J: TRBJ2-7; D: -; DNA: TGCAGCGTTGCCCGCGGCACGAACTACGAGCAGTACTTC; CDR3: CSVARGTNYEQYF
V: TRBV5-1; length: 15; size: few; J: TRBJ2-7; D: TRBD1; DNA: TGCGCCAGCAGCCTAGAGGACAGGGACCTTTTCGAGCAGTACTTC; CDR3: CASSLEDRDLFEQYF
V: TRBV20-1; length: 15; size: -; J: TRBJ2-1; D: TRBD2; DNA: TGCAGTGCTAGTATCCGACTAGCGGGAGACAATGAGCAGTTCTTC; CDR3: CSASIRLAGDNEQFF
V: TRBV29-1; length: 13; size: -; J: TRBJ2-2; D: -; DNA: TGCAGCGGTCGGGTCACGAACACCGGGGAGCTGTTTTTT; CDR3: CSGRVTNTGELFF
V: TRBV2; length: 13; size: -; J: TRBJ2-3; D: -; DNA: TGTGCCAGCACCGGCTCCTCGGCAGGTACGCAGTATTTT; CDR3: CASTGSSAGTQYF
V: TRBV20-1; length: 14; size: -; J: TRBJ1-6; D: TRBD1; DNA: TGCAGTGCTATCCGACAGGGAATTACTTCACCCCTCCACTTT; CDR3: CSAIRQGITSPLHF
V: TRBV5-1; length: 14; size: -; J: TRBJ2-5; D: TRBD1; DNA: TGCGCCAGCAGCCAACAGGGACAGGGAGAGACCCAGTACTTC; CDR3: CASSQQGQGETQYF